The 23 T cell receptor beta chains reported below all come from one sample, sequenced in a study of Graves' ophthalmopathy and Graves' hyperthyroidism. From RNA, the CDR3 regions of TCR beta chains were amplified and sequenced. The library came from an HTBI-primed first-round RT-PCR and a second-round multiplex PCR. In TCRdb, the multiplex PCR reads were re-called with MiXCR into one record per CDR3 protein. This table holds 350,000 to 450,000 distinct CDR3 sequences, around 17% found once. Sequenced: peripheral blood. These receptors were taken from a woman under 30 with Graves' ophthalmopathy.

This clonotype was recorded many times. This sequence joins TRBV12-3 or TRBV12-4 and TRBJ2-2; 7 bases line up with TRBD1. Trimming removed 6 bases from V and 3 bases from J; junction bases left unmatched: 10. The CDR3 runs 16 residues. CDR3 coding DNA: TGTGCCAGCAGCCCTGTAAGAGGGGGCTACACCGGGGAGCTGTTTTTT. It specifies CASSPVRGGYTGELFF.

This clonotype was found many times. The missing conserved phenylalanine or tryptophan at the end of this CDR3 makes a read error likely. The gene calls are TRBV6-1 and TRBJ1-1; D unresolved. CDR1 and CDR2 (germline): MNHNS, SASEGT. Trimming took off 3 bases at V and 10 bases at J, with 15 bases between the two ends. This CDR3 region has 13 residues. CDR3 loop: CASSDPQQVGAFL. Written as DNA, the CDR3 is TGTGCCAGCAGTGATCCCCAACAAGTCGGAGCTTTCCTT.

The sample holds a few counts of this clonotype. This may be a read error, as it is one base from a much larger clone. J is TRBJ2-7 and V is TRBV28, with 13 bases identical to TRBD2. The CDR3 covers 17 residues. Unmatched junction bases numbered 12, after V lost 8 bases and J lost 2 bases. Germline V gene data show CDR1 as MDHEN and CDR2 as SYDVKM. CDR3 in DNA: TGTGCCAGCTGCCAAACTAGCGGGAGGGCCGGAACCTACGAGCAGTACTTC. Translating it yields CASCQTSGRAGTYEQYF.

This clonotype was seen repeatedly, ten times or more. CDR3 in DNA: TGTGCCAGCAGTTCGGGCCTTGGGGTAATCCCCTACGAGCAGTACTTC. Amino acid sequence: CASSSGLGVIPYEQYF. V gene TRBV6-5 combines with J gene TRBJ2-7; D is undetermined. The germline V and J ends were trimmed by 4 bases and 2 bases, with 18 bases remaining between them. CDR1 MNHEY and CDR2 SVGAGI come from the germline V gene. The CDR3 consists of 16 residues.

The J gene is TRBJ1-2, the V gene TRBV4-1; the match to TRBD1 covers 10 bases. The CDR3 spans 14 residues. V lost 4 bases, J lost 8 bases, and 7 bases stayed unmatched. Germline-derived CDR1 and CDR2 are MGHRA and YSYEKL. CDR3 amino acids: CASSRQGALSGYTF. In DNA form, the CDR3 reads TGCGCCAGCAGCCGACAGGGGGCCCTTTCGGGCTACACCTTC.

This clonotype was detected ten times or more. The chain couples TRBV28 to TRBJ1-1, with D possibly TRBD1 on 5 matching bases. The germline V gene has CDR1 MDHEN and CDR2 SYDVKM. Between the trimmed V and J ends, which lost 4 bases and 1 base, there was a span of 19 bases. The CDR3 totals 17 residues. The CDR3 bases are TGTGCCAGCAGTTATCACTCGGGCCCCGGGGGGAACACTGAAGCTTTCTTT. Protein: CASSYHSGPGGNTEAFF. Supplemented by reference TRBV28 and TRBJ1-1, the full variable domain reads DVKVTQSSRYLVKRTGEKVFLECVQDMDHENMFWYRQDPGLGLRLIYFSYDVKMKEKGDIPEGYSVSREKKERFSLILESASTNQTSMYLCASSYHSGPGGNTEAFFGQGTRLTVV.

This clonotype appeared many times. The DNA for the CDR3 is TGTGCCAGCAGTTTGCTCCCATGGTACGAGCAGTACTTC. Translation gives CASSLLPWYEQYF. This chain joins TRBV12-3 or TRBV12-4 and TRBJ2-7; D is unresolved. The CDR3 covers 13 residues. V was trimmed by 3 bases and J by 4 bases, leaving 10 bases between them.

This chain joins TRBV27 and TRBJ1-5; the D gene is possibly TRBD1 (6 bases). Germline CDR1 is MNHEY and CDR2 is SMNVEV (reference sequence). V was clipped by 1 base and J by 5 bases, with 12 bases between them. CDR3 length: 15 amino acids. In DNA, the CDR3 is TGTGCCAGCAGTTTATTGCCGGGGGCCTATCAGCCCCAGCATTTT. It yields the protein CASSLLPGAYQPQHF.

This clonotype was picked up many times. The rearrangement links TRBV12-3 or TRBV12-4 to TRBJ1-1, with no clear D. V lost 1 base, J lost 1 base, and 10 bases lay in between. This CDR3 region has 15 residues. The CDR3 DNA reads as TGTGCCAGCAGTTTAGGAGCTGCCCGGAACACTGAAGCTTTCTTT. Translating it yields CASSLGAARNTEAFF.

In its sample, this clonotype was seen once. This may stem from a read error, because a much larger clone lies one nucleotide away. This chain joins TRBV7-3 and TRBJ1-1; maybe TRBD1 (6 bases). CDR3 size: 15 residues. CDR1 is SGHTA, CDR2 FQGTGA, per germline. V dropped 1 base and J dropped 11 bases, with 20 bases sitting between them. The CDR3 coding sequence is TGTGCCAGCAGCTTAAAGGGGGAGCCCGGGCGGAGGGCTTTCTTT. Amino acids: CASSLKGEPGRRAFF.

This clonotype was seen ten or more times. This sequence joins TRBV6-2 or TRBV6-3 and TRBJ1-1; D not resolved. The CDR3 runs 16 residues. Germline V gene lookup returns CDR1 MNHEY and CDR2 SVGEGT. Trimming stripped 0 bases from V and 0 bases from J, with 11 bases between. This chain's CDR3 is CASSYSGLGLNTEAFF. CDR3 coding DNA: TGTGCCAGCAGTTACTCCGGATTAGGACTGAACACTGAAGCTTTCTTT.

This clonotype has a count of ten or more. This sequence joins TRBV2 and TRBJ2-7, with 11 bases matching TRBD1. This CDR3 spans 14 amino acids. V lost 11 bases, J lost 5 bases, and 11 bases stayed unmatched. Per the germline V gene, CDR1 is SNHLY and CDR2 is FYNNEI. Written as DNA, the CDR3 is TGTGCCTCGTTTACCGGGACAGGGGGGCACGAGCAGTACTTC. Its protein is CASFTGTGGHEQYF.

This chain joins TRBV12-3 or TRBV12-4 and TRBJ2-7; TRBD2 matches 11 bases. With V trimmed by 6 bases and J by 7 bases, 11 bases remained unmatched. This CDR3 region has 15 residues. CDR3 DNA: TGTGCCAGCAGGGGAACTAGCGGGAGAATGTGGGAGCAGTACTTC. It specifies CASRGTSGRMWEQYF.

This clonotype appeared many times. The junction departs from the called germline gene at one end, perhaps through a read error. This sequence joins TRBV20-1 and TRBJ1-1; no definite D call. The CDR3 spans 15 residues. Per the germline V gene, CDR1 is DFQATT and CDR2 is SNEGSKA (reference sequence). The CDR3 region is CSARDLQVGNTEAFF. In DNA, the CDR3 is TGCAGCGCTAGAGACCTTCAGGTGGGGAACACTGAAGCTTTCTTT.

This clonotype was observed at least ten times. It may be a read error: a sequence one base away is much more abundant. The chain recombines TRBV12-3 or TRBV12-4 with TRBJ1-2, with D unresolved. The CDR3 is 14 amino acids. Trimming took off 2 bases at V and 8 bases at J, with 15 bases between the two ends. CDR3 residues: CASSLLAGSGGYTF. CDR3 nucleotide sequence: TGTGCCAGCAGTTTATTGGCGGGATCCGGGGGCTACACCTTC.

This clonotype was seen many times. A much more abundant neighbour one base away suggests this may be a read error. The rearrangement joins TRBV6-1 to TRBJ1-1; 7 bases match TRBD1. CDR1 is MNHNS and CDR2 is SASEGT in the germline V gene. This CDR3 has 15 residues. The CDR3 DNA sequence: TGTGTCAGCAGTCCCGTAGGGACAGTGAACACTGAAGCTTTCTTT. This codes for CVSSPVGTVNTEAFF.

This rearrangement joins TRBV6-2 or TRBV6-3 to TRBJ2-5; D gene unclear. The CDR3 is 15 amino acids. Germline values: CDR1 MNHEY, CDR2 SVGEGT. Trimming stripped 4 bases from V and 5 bases from J, with 17 bases between. The CDR3 DNA is TGTGCCAGCAGTTTGGTGGTCGAACGGCGGGAGACCCAGTACTTC. Translated, it gives CASSLVVERRETQYF.

This clonotype was found many times. This chain links TRBV13 with TRBJ2-7; D perhaps matches TRBD1 (5 bases). Germline CDR1 is PRHDT and CDR2 is FYEKMQ (reference sequence). The V gene lost 8 bases and the J gene lost 1 base, with 15 bases spanning the gap. The CDR3 is 14 residues long. In DNA form, the CDR3 reads TGTGCCAGCTCAGGGCAGGTCTCATCCTACGAGCAGTACTTC. Amino acid sequence: CASSGQVSSYEQYF. Supplemented by reference TRBV13 and TRBJ2-7, the full variable domain reads AAGVIQSPRHLIKEKRETATLKCYPIPRHDTVYWYQQGPGQDPQFLISFYEKMQSDKGSIPDRFSAQQFSDYHSELNMSSLELGDSALYFCASSGQVSSYEQYFGPGTRLTVT.

This clonotype came up many times. The chain recombines TRBV5-1 with TRBJ2-7, with 10 bases aligning to TRBD1. Germline CDR1 SGHRS, CDR2 YFSETQ. The CDR3 runs to 16 residues. Trimming removed 0 bases from V and 0 bases from J; junction bases left unmatched: 3. The CDR3 DNA sequence: TGCGCCAGCAGCTTGGGTCGGACAGGGGGCTCCTACGAGCAGTACTTC. This sequence encodes CASSLGRTGGSYEQYF. The whole variable domain, filled in from reference TRBV5-1 and TRBJ2-7, reads KAGVTQTPRYLIKTRGQQVTLSCSPISGHRSVSWYQQTPGQGLQFLFEYFSETQRNKGNFPGRFSGRQFSNSRSEMNVSTLELGDSALYLCASSLGRTGGSYEQYFGPGTRLTVT.

This clonotype has at least ten counts. At one boundary the junction diverges from the germline segment, which might be a read error. The chain combines TRBV5-1 with TRBJ2-2; a possible D gene is TRBD2 (5 bases). The germline gives CDR1 SGHRS, CDR2 YFSETQ. This CDR3 region has 14 residues. The CDR3 loop reads CASRISQITGELLF. The CDR3 region has the DNA TGCGCCAGTCGGATCTCCCAAATCACCGGGGAGCTGCTTTTT.

In this sample, this clonotype turned up many times. V gene TRBV2 combines with J gene TRBJ2-5; 7 bases match TRBD2. V lost 7 bases to trimming and J lost 4 bases; unmatched junction nucleotides: 9. Germline V CDR1 and CDR2: SNHLY, FYNNEI. The CDR3 consists of 14 residues. In nucleotides, the CDR3 is TGTGCCAGCATCCTCCGCCGGGAGGTAGAGACCCAGTACTTC. Its translation: CASILRREVETQYF.

This clonotype was seen ten or more times. The chain has TRBV6-7 and TRBJ2-7; D gene unclear. TRBV6-7 has ORF status, its function being uncertain. This CDR3 is built from 11 residues. Trimming left V 5 bases short and J 2 bases short, with 4 bases between. The CDR3 loop reads CASSPPYEQYF. The DNA of the CDR3 is TGTGCCAGCAGTCCACCCTACGAGCAGTACTTC.

The table lists this clonotype with many counts. Just one base apart from a much larger clone, this may be a read error. It is likely a read error, because the conserved phenylalanine at the end of the CDR3 is missing. The rearrangement uses TRBV28 and TRBJ1-6, with a tentative D call TRBD1 (5 bases). Trimming shortened V by 1 base and J by 9 bases, and 10 bases separated the two germline ends. Germline lookup yields CDR1 MDHEN and CDR2 SYDVKM. The CDR3 contains 14 residues. Here the CDR3 DNA reads TGTGCCAGCAGTTTATCAGGGTATGGTTCACCCCTCCACCTT. Residues: CASSLSGYGSPLHL.